This T cell receptor beta chain is from a study of T cell repertoires in cytomegalovirus infection. This clonotype came up many times. The V gene lost 3 bases and the J gene lost 3 bases, with 13 bases spanning the gap. CDR1 and CDR2 (germline): SGHRS, YFSETQ. The length of the CDR3 is 14 residues. MiXCR, run by TCRdb on the reads, gives a single entry per CDR3 protein. The data hold fewer than 550,000 distinct CDR3 sequences, with around 11% observed a single time. The material sequenced was PBMCs. The receptor was derived from a human donor in good health (CMV status not recorded). Some clones in this sample may be carry-over from other donors' samples. The V gene is TRBV5-1, the J gene TRBJ2-7, with a weak D call TRBD2 (6 bases). The CDR3 DNA sequence: TGCGCCAGCAGCTCCTTAGCGGCGAACTACGAGCAGTACTTC. Amino acids: CASSSLAANYEQYF. Full variable domain (missing parts from reference TRBV5-1 and TRBJ2-7): KAGVTQTPRYLIKTRGQQVTLSCSPISGHRSVSWYQQTPGQGLQFLFEYFSETQRNKGNFPGRFSGRQFSNSRSEMNVSTLELGDSALYLCASSSLAANYEQYFGPGTRLTVT.